This T cell receptor beta chain was profiled in a study of memory CD4+ T cells and cytomegalovirus serostatus. Single viable CD3+CD4+CD8-CD45RO+ cells were sorted as the memory CD4+ T cells. Serum IgG to CMV pp150, pp28, p38 and p52 defined serostatus. CDR1 is MDHEN and CDR2 is SYDVKM in the germline V gene. There are 10 residues in the CDR3. V lost 3 bases and J lost 10, with 4 bases in between. The data were produced by immunoSEQ multiplex PCR, yet TCRdb's version contains in-frame clones alone and is incomplete. The sample has 55,000 to 65,000 clones; about four fifths are singletons. The gene calls are TRBV28 and TRBJ2-1; D remains unclear. The clonotype was recovered from an adult in good health and CMV-seronegative. Sequenced sample: memory CD4+ T cells from blood. As DNA, the CDR3 is TGTGCCAGCAGTTTTAGAGAGCAGTTCTTC. It codes for CASSFREQFF.